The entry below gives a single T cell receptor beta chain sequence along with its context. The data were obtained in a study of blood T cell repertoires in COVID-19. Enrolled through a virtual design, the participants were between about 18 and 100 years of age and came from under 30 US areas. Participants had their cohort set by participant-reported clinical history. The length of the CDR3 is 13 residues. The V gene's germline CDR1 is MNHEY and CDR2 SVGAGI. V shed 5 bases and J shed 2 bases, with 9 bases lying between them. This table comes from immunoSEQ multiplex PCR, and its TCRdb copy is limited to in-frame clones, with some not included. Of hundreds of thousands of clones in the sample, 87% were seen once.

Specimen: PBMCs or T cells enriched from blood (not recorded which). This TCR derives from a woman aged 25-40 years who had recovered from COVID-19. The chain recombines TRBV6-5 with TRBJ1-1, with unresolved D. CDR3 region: CASSIDTNTEAFF. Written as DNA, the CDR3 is TGTGCCAGCAGTATCGATACTAACACTGAAGCTTTCTTT.